This T cell receptor (beta chain) derives from a study of T-cell memory formation after mild COVID-19. TCRdb reprocessed the 5' RACE reads via MiXCR and lists one record per CDR3 protein. The sample has 300,000 to 400,000 distinct CDR3 sequences, under 30% seen once. Germline CDR1 and CDR2: MNHEY and SVGAGI. CDR3 length: 14 amino acids. Trimming cost V 2 bases and J 1 base, with 9 bases left between them. The sequence was obtained from an adult woman who had mild COVID-19 (a few samples of this study predate the infection). Cell type and time point are not known. This chain connects TRBV6-5 to TRBJ2-7; D unclear. The sequencing input was PBMCs or a T cell subset sorted from them (not recorded which). The CDR3 reads CASSYEASSYEQYF. In nucleotides, the CDR3 is TGTGCCAGCAGTTACGAGGCCTCTTCCTACGAGCAGTACTTC.